These 28 T cell receptor beta chains originate from one sample sequenced in a study of blood T cells in healthy people across ages. Sample-barcoded 5' priming and a J-beta primer mix drove a second PCR of roughly 6 to 12 cycles. TCRdb reprocessed the 5' RACE reads via MiXCR and lists one record per CDR3 protein. Seen here are roughly 800,000 distinct CDR3 sequences, 20% to 25% observed once, and the top ten hold around 3.6%. This same sample was also taken into another study, of T cells of mothers and their children.

The sequenced material came from blood. The receptors were sampled from a boy younger than 18 in good health.

This clonotype has more than one count but fewer than ten. The chain uses TRBV27 and TRBJ1-4; D possibly corresponds to TRBD1 (6 bases). The CDR3 is 12 amino acids. CDR1 and CDR2 from the germline V gene are MNHEY and SMNVEV (reference sequence). Trimming pared 11 bases from V and 6 bases from J, leaving 13 bases between. The CDR3 DNA reads as TGTGCCTCCGGGGGGCTGGATGAAAAACTGTTTTTT. Translation gives CASGGLDEKLFF.

The chain carries TRBV28 and TRBJ2-1; 9 bases are shared with TRBD1. Trimming cost V 6 bases and J 6 bases; bases outside gene matches: 9. Germline V gives CDR1 MDHEN, CDR2 SYDVKM. The CDR3 has 15 amino acids. For the CDR3, the DNA is TGTGCCAGCAGACCTCCGGGACAGGGCAGCAATGAGCAGTTCTTC. It codes for CASRPPGQGSNEQFF. Filled out from reference TRBV28 and TRBJ2-1, the complete variable domain reads DVKVTQSSRYLVKRTGEKVFLECVQDMDHENMFWYRQDPGLGLRLIYFSYDVKMKEKGDIPEGYSVSREKKERFSLILESASTNQTSMYLCASRPPGQGSNEQFFGPGTRLTVL.

V usage is TRBV12-3 or TRBV12-4 and J usage is TRBJ2-7; D uncertain. The CDR3 spans 13 residues. V was shortened by 5 bases and J by 3 bases, with 11 bases between the two germline ends. CDR3 loop: CASSPDSGYEQYF. CDR3 nucleotides: TGTGCCAGCAGTCCAGACTCGGGCTACGAGCAGTACTTC.

The chain couples TRBV7-9 to TRBJ2-5; TRBD2 might be the D (6 bases). The better agreement between TRBJ2-1 and the DNA end casts doubt on the J call. This CDR3 region has 15 residues. The germline V gene encodes CDR1 SEHNR and CDR2 FQNEAQ (reference sequence). The CDR3: CASSSAGGTHNEQFF. The DNA of the CDR3 is TGTGCCAGCAGCTCAGCGGGCGGTACACACAATGAGCAGTTCTTC.

In this sample, this clonotype turned up many times. The chain combines TRBV6-5 with TRBJ2-5, with 8 nucleotides matching TRBD2. V was clipped by 6 bases and J by 3 bases; unmatched bases: 6. From germline, CDR1 is MNHEY and CDR2 SVGAGI. This CDR3 is 14 amino acids long. CDR3: CASRPGGPKETQYF. The DNA of the CDR3 is TGTGCCAGCAGGCCGGGGGGGCCGAAAGAGACCCAGTACTTC.

The genes are TRBV24-1 and TRBJ2-5, with 9 bases identical to TRBD1. The CDR3 has 15 amino acids. The V and J ends lost 3 bases and 1 base, in that order; junction bases with no gene match: 2. In germline, CDR1 is KGHDR, CDR2 SFDVKD. For the CDR3, the DNA is TGTGCCACCAGTGATCCGGACAGGGGCCAAGAGACCCAGTACTTC. Translating it yields CATSDPDRGQETQYF.

This chain uses TRBV28 with TRBJ2-4; D not resolved. Germline loops: CDR1 MDHEN, CDR2 SYDVKM. The V end lost 1 base, the J end lost 4 bases, and 14 bases lay between the germline ends. The length of the CDR3 is 16 residues. The chain's CDR3 is CASSLLVDPTKNIQYF. The DNA for the CDR3 is TGTGCCAGCAGTTTATTGGTCGATCCGACGAAAAACATTCAGTACTTC.

This clonotype was seen a handful of times. This chain uses TRBV7-9 with TRBJ1-4; 7 bases align to TRBD1. The CDR3 extends over 13 amino acids. V dropped 3 bases and J dropped 6; count of bases not matched to a gene: 1. Germline V lookup: CDR1 SEHNR, CDR2 FQNEAQ (reference sequence). CDR3 sequence (DNA): TGTGCCAGCAGCTTCCAGGGGGATGAAAAACTGTTTTTT. This gives the protein CASSFQGDEKLFF.

V and J are TRBV7-9 and TRBJ2-7; D gene uncertain. The J call is uncertain, as TRBJ2-5 better fits the DNA end. The CDR3 is made up of 14 amino acids. The V gene's germline CDR1 is SEHNR and CDR2 FQNEAQ (reference sequence). The CDR3 sequence is CASTKTAVQETQYF. CDR3 sequence (DNA): TGTGCCAGCACCAAGACGGCTGTCCAAGAGACCCAGTACTTC.

In the case of this clonotype: Just one base apart from a much larger clone, this may be a read error. The V gene is TRBV4-1, the J gene TRBJ2-1, with TRBD2 matching over 9 bases. CDR3 size: 15 residues. The germline V gene has CDR1 MGHRA and CDR2 YSYEKL. The CDR3 loop is CASGQAGGSYNEQFF. In DNA, the CDR3 is TGCGCCAGCGGCCAAGCGGGAGGCTCCTACAATGAGCAGTTCTTC.

This clonotype came up a few times. V is TRBV7-9 and J is TRBJ1-1; D remains ambiguous. Germline-derived CDR1 and CDR2 are SEHNR and FQNEAQ (reference sequence). This CDR3 is built from 12 residues. V lost 4 bases, J lost 7 bases, and 10 bases lay in between. The CDR3 loop is CASSSDGYEAFF. CDR3 nucleotides: TGTGCCAGCAGCTCGGACGGATATGAAGCTTTCTTT.

As to this clonotype: The conserved phenylalanine or tryptophan is not found at the CDR3 terminus, so this likely reflects a read error. The V and J genes are TRBV4-3 and TRBJ2-7, with D possibly TRBD1 on 5 matching bases. CDR3 length equals 15 residues. Trimming took off 0 bases at V and 2 bases at J, with 11 bases between the two ends. CDR1 and CDR2 from the germline V gene are LGHNA and YSLEER. The CDR3 DNA is TGCGCCAGCAGCCAAGATCCCAGGGAACCCTACGAGCAGTACCTC. Protein sequence: CASSQDPREPYEQYL.

The J gene is TRBJ2-1, the V gene TRBV10-2, with a weak D call TRBD2 (5 bases). Trimming left V 7 bases short and J 8 bases short, with 12 bases between. CDR1 and CDR2 from the germline V gene are WSHSY and SAAADI. The CDR3 has 12 residues. DNA of the CDR3: TGCGCCAGCATCGGTAGCGCCGATGAGCAGTTCTTC. This sequence encodes CASIGSADEQFF.

This chain links TRBV7-9 with TRBJ2-5; tentative D call: TRBD1 (7 bases). The DNA end is a closer match to TRBJ2-7, so the J assignment may be wrong. The CDR3 has 14 residues. CDR1 is SEHNR and CDR2 is FQNEAQ in the germline V gene (reference sequence). CDR3 nucleotide sequence: TGTGCCAGCAGCTGGCGGGACAGACCCTACGAGCAGTACTTC. Its protein product is CASSWRDRPYEQYF.

The genes are TRBV24-1 and TRBJ2-2; 13 bases match TRBD2. Germline V gene sequence: CDR1 KGHDR, CDR2 SFDVKD. The junction had 6 bases not matched to a gene; V was cut back by 3 bases and J by 0 bases. The CDR3 sequence is 19 residues long. CDR3 loop: CATSDTTGTSGTNTGELFF. CDR3 DNA: TGTGCCACCAGTGATACAACCGGGACTAGCGGGACGAACACCGGGGAGCTGTTTTTT.

This clonotype was counted between two and nine times. The chain has TRBV2 and TRBJ1-2, with D perhaps matching TRBD1 (5 bases). V was pared by 3 bases and J by 8 bases, with 19 bases between. Germline-derived CDR1 and CDR2 are SNHLY and FYNNEI. The CDR3 is made up of 15 amino acids. CDR3 in amino acids: CASSDEGALLSGYTF. The CDR3 DNA reads TGTGCCAGCAGTGATGAAGGGGCGCTGTTGTCCGGCTACACCTTC.

The sample holds a few counts of this clonotype. V is TRBV2 and J is TRBJ2-1; 11 nucleotides match TRBD2. V lost 9 bases, J lost 4 bases, and 5 bases stayed unmatched. This CDR3 has 14 residues. Germline loops: CDR1 SNHLY, CDR2 FYNNEI. For the CDR3, the DNA is TGTGCCAGTAAACTAGCGGGGGAATACAATGAGCAGTTCTTC. Translating it yields CASKLAGEYNEQFF.

J is TRBJ2-7 and V is TRBV6-1; TRBD2 matches at 7 bases. Germline CDR1 reads MNHNS; CDR2 reads SASEGT. The CDR3 has 15 amino acids. The V gene end was trimmed by 10 bases and the J gene end by 4 bases; junction bases not matched to a gene: 16. CDR3 loop: CANTVTRTSAYEQYF. DNA of the CDR3: TGTGCCAACACCGTCACAAGAACTAGCGCGTACGAGCAGTACTTC.

This rearrangement joins TRBV7-9 to TRBJ2-1, with 15 bases matching TRBD2. The V and J ends lost 5 bases and 14 bases, in that order; junction bases with no gene match: 7. The germline V gene has CDR1 SEHNR and CDR2 FQNEAQ (reference sequence). CDR3 length: 14 amino acids. CDR3 amino acids: CASSQTGTSGGKFF. CDR3 in DNA: TGTGCCAGCAGCCAAACCGGGACTAGCGGGGGGAAGTTCTTC.

Only a few counts were recorded for this clonotype. The rearrangement uses TRBV20-1 and TRBJ2-7, with TRBD2 identical over 8 bases. Trimming took 4 bases from V and 6 from J; bases not matched to a gene: 14. Germline lookup yields CDR1 DFQATT and CDR2 SNEGSKA (reference sequence). This CDR3 is built from 15 residues. CDR3 in amino acids: CSAMGTRSSPGEQYF. CDR3 in DNA: TGCAGTGCTATGGGGACTAGAAGTAGTCCGGGCGAGCAGTACTTC.

This clonotype was seen more than once but under ten times. This chain joins TRBV28 and TRBJ2-5, with D possibly TRBD2 on 6 matching bases. There are 18 residues in the CDR3. Germline V gives CDR1 MDHEN, CDR2 SYDVKM. Trimming took 3 bases from V and 5 from J, leaving 25 bases between them. The CDR3 DNA is TGTGCCAGCAGTTTCGTGATCAGTAGCGGAGATTCGGGGGAGACCCAGTACTTC. It translates to CASSFVISSGDSGETQYF.

The chain uses TRBV7-9 and TRBJ2-7; 7 bases map to TRBD1. The CDR3 is 16 residues long. The V segment lost 1 base and the J segment 3 bases; nucleotides outside the gene matches: 9. Germline CDR1 and CDR2: SEHNR and FQNEAQ (reference sequence). In nucleotides, the CDR3 is TGTGCCAGCAGCTTAGTAGGACAGGCGCTACACTACGAGCAGTACTTC. This codes for CASSLVGQALHYEQYF.

The chain carries TRBV19 and TRBJ1-5; 7 bases line up with TRBD1. Germline V gene lookup returns CDR1 LNHDA and CDR2 SQIVND (reference sequence). This CDR3 is 15 amino acids long. The V and J ends lost 2 bases and 2 bases, in that order; junction bases with no gene match: 3. The CDR3 sequence is CASSIIGTGNQPQHF. The CDR3 DNA follows: TGTGCCAGTAGTATAATAGGGACAGGCAATCAGCCCCAGCATTTT. The complete variable domain, with remaining parts taken from reference TRBV19 and TRBJ1-5, reads DGGITQSPKYLFRKEGQNVTLSCEQNLNHDAMYWYRQDPGQGLRLIYYSQIVNDFQKGDIAEGYSVSREKKESFPLTVTSAQKNPTAFYLCASSIIGTGNQPQHFGDGTRLSIL.

The chain carries TRBV14 and TRBJ2-1, with TRBD2 matching over 10 bases. V shed 1 base and J 5 bases; nucleotides not matched to a gene: 8. The CDR3 runs 17 residues. Per germline, CDR1 SGHDN and CDR2 FVKESK. DNA for the CDR3: TGTGCCAGCAGCCAAGTGGCTAGCGGGGGCCCAGACAATGAGCAGTTCTTC. It specifies CASSQVASGGPDNEQFF.

This clonotype has only a few counts. This chain connects TRBV20-1 to TRBJ1-6, with D uncertain. V shed 4 bases and J shed 10 bases, with 11 bases lying between them. This CDR3 is built from 12 residues. In germline, CDR1 is DFQATT, CDR2 SNEGSKA (reference sequence). The CDR3 sequence: CSAIGPPSPLHF. DNA of the CDR3: TGCAGTGCTATCGGGCCCCCCTCACCCCTCCACTTT.

A few counts support this clonotype. CDR3 region: CASSGTVVATEAFF. In DNA form, the CDR3 reads TGTGCCAGCAGCGGGACAGTGGTTGCCACTGAAGCTTTCTTT. The genes are TRBV9 and TRBJ1-1; tentatively, D is TRBD1 (6 bases). Germline V gene data show CDR1 as SGDLS and CDR2 as YYNGEE. This CDR3 spans 14 amino acids. Trimming took off 3 bases at V and 4 bases at J, with 13 bases between the two ends.

The rearrangement joins TRBV28 to TRBJ2-3, with D perhaps assigned TRBD1 or TRBD2 (5 bases each). Germline values: CDR1 MDHEN, CDR2 SYDVKM. The CDR3 is 13 amino acids. The V and J ends lost 3 bases and 7 bases respectively, with 11 bases between them. This CDR3 is CASSLAGTNTQYF. Here the CDR3 DNA reads TGTGCCAGCAGTTTGGCAGGGACGAATACGCAGTATTTT.

This clonotype has only a few counts. The chain employs TRBV19 and TRBJ2-5; TRBD2 matches at 8 bases. J was trimmed by 4 bases and V by 6 bases; bases with no gene match: 7. Germline V lookup: CDR1 LNHDA, CDR2 SQIVND (reference sequence). This CDR3 comprises 14 residues. The CDR3 sequence is CASSGRDVRETQYF. CDR3 sequence (DNA): TGTGCCAGTAGCGGGAGGGACGTGCGAGAGACCCAGTACTTC.